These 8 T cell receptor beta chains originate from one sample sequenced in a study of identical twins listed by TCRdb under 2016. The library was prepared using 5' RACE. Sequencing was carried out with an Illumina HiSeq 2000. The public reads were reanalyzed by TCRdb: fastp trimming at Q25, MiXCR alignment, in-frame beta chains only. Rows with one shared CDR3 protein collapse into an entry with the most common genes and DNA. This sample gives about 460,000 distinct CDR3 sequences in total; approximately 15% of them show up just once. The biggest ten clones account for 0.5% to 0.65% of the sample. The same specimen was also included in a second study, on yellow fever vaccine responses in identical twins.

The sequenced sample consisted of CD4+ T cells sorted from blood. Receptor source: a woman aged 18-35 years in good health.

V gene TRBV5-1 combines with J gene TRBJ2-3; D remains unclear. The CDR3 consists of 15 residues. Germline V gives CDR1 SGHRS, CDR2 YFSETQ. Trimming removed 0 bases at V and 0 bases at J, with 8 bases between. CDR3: CASSLDSVSTDTQYF. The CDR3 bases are TGCGCCAGCAGCTTGGACTCGGTCAGCACAGATACGCAGTATTTT.

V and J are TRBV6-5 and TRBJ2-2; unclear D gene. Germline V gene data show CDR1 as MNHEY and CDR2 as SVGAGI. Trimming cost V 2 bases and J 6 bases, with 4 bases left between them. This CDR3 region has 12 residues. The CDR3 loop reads CASSYRPGELFF. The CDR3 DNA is TGTGCCAGCAGTTACAGGCCCGGGGAGCTGTTTTTT.

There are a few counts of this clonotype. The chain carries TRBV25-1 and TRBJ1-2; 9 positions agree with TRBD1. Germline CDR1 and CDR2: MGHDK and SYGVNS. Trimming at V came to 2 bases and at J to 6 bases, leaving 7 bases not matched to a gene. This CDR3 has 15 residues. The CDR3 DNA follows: TGTGCCAGCAGTGAAAACCCTACAGGGGGCAATGGCTACACCTTC. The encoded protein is CASSENPTGGNGYTF.

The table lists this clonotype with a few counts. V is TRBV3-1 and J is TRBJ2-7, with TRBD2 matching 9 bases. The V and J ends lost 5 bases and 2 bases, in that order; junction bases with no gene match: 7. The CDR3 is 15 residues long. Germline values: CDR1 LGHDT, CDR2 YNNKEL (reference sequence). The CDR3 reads CASSFTSGPTYEQYF. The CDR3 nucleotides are TGTGCCAGCAGCTTTACTAGCGGGCCCACCTACGAGCAGTACTTC.

The CDR3 coding sequence is TGCGCCAGCAGCGTATCGGATTCACCCCTCCACTTT. It encodes CASSVSDSPLHF. The chain couples TRBV5-1 to TRBJ1-6; D call uncertain. Germline CDR1 is SGHRS and CDR2 is YFSETQ. Trimming took 4 bases from V and 8 from J, leaving 7 bases between them. CDR3 length: 12 residues.

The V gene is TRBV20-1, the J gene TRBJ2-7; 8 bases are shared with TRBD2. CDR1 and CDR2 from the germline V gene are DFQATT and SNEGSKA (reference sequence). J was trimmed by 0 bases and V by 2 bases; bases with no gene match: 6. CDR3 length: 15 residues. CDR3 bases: TGCAGTGCTAGAAGGACTAGCACTCACTCCTACGAGCAGTACTTC. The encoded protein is CSARRTSTHSYEQYF.

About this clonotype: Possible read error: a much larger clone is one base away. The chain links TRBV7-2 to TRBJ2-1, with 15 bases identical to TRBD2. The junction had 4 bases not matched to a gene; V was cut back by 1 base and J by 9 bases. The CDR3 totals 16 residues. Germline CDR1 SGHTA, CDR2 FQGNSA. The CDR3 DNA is TGTGCCAGCAGCTTAGGGGGACTAGCGGGAGGTGTTGAGCAGTTCTTC. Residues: CASSLGGLAGGVEQFF.

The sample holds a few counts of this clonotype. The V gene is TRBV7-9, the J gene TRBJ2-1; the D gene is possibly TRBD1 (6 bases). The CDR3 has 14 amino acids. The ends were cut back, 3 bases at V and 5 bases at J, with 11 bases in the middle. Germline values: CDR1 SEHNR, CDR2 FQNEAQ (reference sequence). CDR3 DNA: TGTGCCAGCAGCTTTAATGCAGGGGACAATGAGCAGTTCTTC. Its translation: CASSFNAGDNEQFF.